The 28 T cell receptor beta chains given below trace back to one sample, sequenced in a study of blood T cells in healthy people across ages (dated by TCRdb to 2013 to 2016). The library was produced with 5' RACE. Sequencer: Illumina HiSeq 2500. A second roughly 6 to 11 cycle PCR used a sample-barcoded 5' primer and a J-beta primer mix. In TCRdb, the public reads were trimmed at Q25 with fastp and aligned with MiXCR, with productive beta chains retained. Each record represents a unique CDR3 protein, reported with the most common genes and DNA among its rows. This sample holds about 570,000 distinct CDR3 sequences; approximately 25% were observed only once. The top ten clones comprise 15% to 20% of the sample. Sequencing input: blood. Receptors originate from a woman in her seventies in good health.

The gene calls are TRBV7-2 and TRBJ2-1; the D is unclear. The CDR3 extends over 15 amino acids. Germline CDR1 and CDR2: SGHTA and FQGNSA. V lost 3 bases, J lost 9 bases, and 18 bases lay in between. The CDR3 DNA follows: TGTGCCAGCAGCTTGAGCTTGTCGGTCAAGATTGAGCAGTTCTTC. The encoded protein is CASSLSLSVKIEQFF.

This chain uses TRBV5-1 with TRBJ2-2; D unclear. Between the trimmed V and J ends, which lost 6 bases and 5 bases, there was a span of 11 bases. CDR3 length equals 13 residues. Per the germline V gene, CDR1 is SGHRS and CDR2 is YFSETQ. The CDR3 DNA reads TGCGCCAGCAAGGTCTACGGTACCGGGGAGCTGTTTTTT. Translating it yields CASKVYGTGELFF.

Comments on this clonotype: Because the CDR3's place on the DNA is in doubt, the DNA is left out and the CDR3 is given as listed by TCRdb. CDR3 sequence reads: CSVGSGTPVKLF. The rearrangement uses TRBV29-1 and TRBJ2-1; the table's D call TRBD2 went unverified against the DNA. The length of the CDR3 is 12 amino acids, counting both ends. Germline V lookup: CDR1 SQVTM, CDR2 ANQGSEA.

The gene calls are TRBV7-3 and TRBJ2-5, with D perhaps assigned TRBD1 or TRBD2 (5 bases each). The CDR3 runs 15 residues. Germline V lookup: CDR1 SGHTA, CDR2 FQGTGA. With 4 bases removed from V and 2 bases from J, the gap between germline ends came to 14 bases. CDR3 nucleotide sequence: TGTGCCAGCAGCTCCATCGGGACCGGGCAAGAGACCCAGTACTTC. Translation gives CASSSIGTGQETQYF. The full variable domain, in which reference TRBV7-3 and TRBJ2-5 provide the parts outside the CDR3, is GAGVSQTPSNKVTEKGKYVELRCDPISGHTALYWYRQSLGQGPEFLIYFQGTGAADDSGLPNDRFFAVRPEGSVSTLKIQRTERGDSAVYLCASSSIGTGQETQYFGPGTRLLVL.

This clonotype was detected many times. The rearrangement joins TRBV7-9 to TRBJ1-4; 10 nucleotides align to TRBD1. The CDR3 consists of 16 residues. Germline lookup yields CDR1 SEHNR and CDR2 FQNEAQ (reference sequence). Losses at the gene ends were 5 bases for V and 8 bases for J; bases not matched to a gene: 11. CDR3 region: CASSRTGTGDSEKLFF. CDR3 in DNA: TGTGCCAGCAGCCGCACAGGGACAGGGGATTCCGAAAAACTGTTTTTT.

This clonotype was counted between two and nine times. This chain uses TRBV7-2 with TRBJ1-1, with D unclear. This CDR3 has 14 amino acids. The germline gives CDR1 SGHTA, CDR2 FQGNSA. V lost 2 bases, J lost 1 base, and 8 bases lay in between. The CDR3 reads CASSLFHRNTEAFF. The CDR3 bases are TGTGCCAGCAGCTTATTCCACAGGAACACTGAAGCTTTCTTT.

This clonotype appeared a few times. The chain combines TRBV6-6 with TRBJ2-7; TRBD1 matches 7 bases. CDR3 length: 14 amino acids. Germline V gene data show CDR1 as MNHNY and CDR2 as SVGAGI (reference sequence). The V gene end was trimmed by 0 bases and the J gene end by 10 bases; junction bases not matched to a gene: 9. CDR3 sequence: CASSYSGTVSTQYF. DNA for the CDR3: TGTGCCAGCAGTTACTCTGGGACAGTATCAACCCAGTACTTC.

CDR3 sequence: CATRISGTLYNEQFF. CDR3 in DNA: TGTGCCACCAGAATCTCCGGGACTCTCTACAATGAGCAGTTCTTC. This chain connects TRBV15 to TRBJ2-1, with D maybe TRBD2 (6 bases). CDR1 and CDR2 (germline): LNHNV, YYDKDF (reference sequence). V lost 6 bases and J lost 3, with 15 bases in between. The CDR3 covers 15 residues.

This clonotype was counted ten times or more. The chain employs TRBV10-3 and TRBJ1-4, with D unresolved. V lost 2 bases to trimming and J lost 2 bases, with 15 bases between them. This CDR3 is built from 17 residues. Germline lookup yields CDR1 ENHRY and CDR2 SYGVKD. The CDR3 DNA is TGTGCCATCAGTGAGCGTCCCCTGACGGAGACTAATGAAAAACTGTTTTTT. This translates into CAISERPLTETNEKLFF.

V gene TRBV6-5 combines with J gene TRBJ1-6, with D possibly being TRBD1 (6 bases). V lost 8 bases, J lost 7 bases, and 15 bases lay in between. From germline, CDR1 is MNHEY and CDR2 SVGAGI. The CDR3 sequence is 14 residues long. The CDR3 spells CASYRVGGNSPLHF. As DNA, the CDR3 is TGTGCCAGCTACAGGGTCGGGGGGAATTCACCCCTCCACTTT.

This clonotype was detected a few times. This chain connects TRBV10-2 to TRBJ2-7, with 9 nucleotides matching TRBD2. J was trimmed by 6 bases and V by 2 bases; bases with no gene match: 5. The CDR3 runs 14 residues. Germline V CDR1 and CDR2: WSHSY, SAAADI. As DNA, the CDR3 is TGCGCCAGCAGTGAGGGTGTTAGCGGGGGCGAGCAGTACTTC. This sequence encodes CASSEGVSGGEQYF.

This chain links TRBV30 with TRBJ1-2; D not resolved. The length of the CDR3 is 13 residues. Between the trimmed V and J ends, which lost 0 bases and 4 bases, there was a span of 9 bases. Looked up from germline, CDR1 is GTSNPN and CDR2 is SVGIG (reference sequence). The CDR3 is CAWSVQQIYGYTF. The CDR3 bases are TGTGCCTGGAGTGTACAACAGATCTATGGCTACACCTTC.

The chain uses TRBV11-2 and TRBJ2-3; the D is unclear. Germline-derived CDR1 and CDR2 are SGHAT and FQNNGV. The CDR3 has 12 amino acids. Trimming took 4 bases from V and 8 from J, leaving 10 bases between them. The CDR3 reads CASSSLHGTQYF. In nucleotides, the CDR3 is TGTGCCAGCAGCTCCTTACATGGTACGCAGTATTTT.

J is TRBJ2-5 and V is TRBV21-1; the tabulated D call, TRBD1, remains unverified against the DNA. Judging by the DNA end, TRBJ2-1 fits better; the J call may be wrong. TRBV21-1 is a documented pseudogene. This CDR3 is 18 amino acids long. In DNA form, the CDR3 reads TGTGCCAGCAGCAACCGGGCACCGGTTGGTTGTGCCTACAATGAGCAGTTCTTC. This encodes CASSNRAPVGCAYNEQFF.

The chain has TRBV24-1 and TRBJ2-1, with 12 bases lining up with TRBD1. Germline V gene lookup returns CDR1 KGHDR and CDR2 SFDVKD. The CDR3 has 15 residues. V lost 5 bases, J lost 4 bases, and 2 bases stayed unmatched. CDR3 coding DNA: TGTGCCACCAGTGGGGACAGGGGGCGATACAATGAGCAGTTCTTC. Translating gives CATSGDRGRYNEQFF.

The chain carries TRBV11-3 and TRBJ1-1, with 11 bases aligning to TRBD1. V lost 7 bases to trimming and J lost 0 bases; unmatched junction nucleotides: 4. Germline CDR1 SGHNT, CDR2 YENEEA. The CDR3 has 15 amino acids. CDR3 DNA sequence: TGTGCCAGCACCCGGGACAGGGGGATGAACACTGAAGCTTTCTTT. Amino acid sequence: CASTRDRGMNTEAFF. The full variable domain, rest sourced from reference TRBV11-3 and TRBJ1-1, is EAGVVQSPRYKIIEKKQPVAFWCNPISGHNTLYWYLQNLGQGPELLIRYENEEAVDDSQLPKDRFSAERLKGVDSTLKIQPAELGDSAVYLCASTRDRGMNTEAFFGQGTRLTVV.

The gene calls are TRBV27 and TRBJ1-1; D may be TRBD1 (5 bases). CDR3 length: 16 residues. Germline CDR1 and CDR2: MNHEY and SMNVEV (reference sequence). V lost 5 bases to trimming and J lost 1 base, with 17 bases between them. Written as DNA, the CDR3 is TGTGCCAGCAGTCGCCAGTCCCAGGGAGCGAACACTGAAGCTTTCTTT. This sequence encodes CASSRQSQGANTEAFF.

This clonotype was observed a handful of times. The CDR3 DNA is TGTGCCAGCAAAAGGGATGCATATGGCTACACCTTC. The encoded protein is CASKRDAYGYTF. This chain uses TRBV2 with TRBJ1-2; D unclear. The CDR3 is made up of 12 amino acids. Trimming took 7 bases from V and 5 from J, leaving 11 bases between them. Germline CDR1 and CDR2: SNHLY and FYNNEI.

This chain uses TRBV19 with TRBJ1-1; tentatively, D is TRBD1 (6 bases). Between the trimmed V and J ends, which lost 2 bases and 1 base, there was a span of 11 bases. The CDR3 covers 15 residues. Germline assignment: CDR1 LNHDA and CDR2 SQIVND (reference sequence). The CDR3 nucleotides are TGTGCCAGTAGTATAATCGCAGGGGAGAACACTGAAGCTTTCTTT. It is translated as CASSIIAGENTEAFF.

This chain uses TRBV15 with TRBJ2-1, with TRBD1 as a possible D gene (7 bases). The end of the DNA is better explained by TRBJ2-5, so the J call may be wrong. The CDR3 is 19 residues long. Germline assignment: CDR1 LNHNV and CDR2 YYDKDF (reference sequence). The CDR3 region is CATSRPKSEGASRGRTQYF. As DNA, the CDR3 is TGTGCCACCAGCAGACCCAAGTCGGAGGGGGCATCCCGTGGAAGGACCCAGTACTTC.

The gene calls are TRBV7-6 and TRBJ1-1, with D tentatively TRBD1 (6 bases). Germline V gene sequence: CDR1 SGHVS, CDR2 FNYEAQ. Trimming removed 7 bases from V and 0 bases from J, with 15 bases in between. The CDR3 has 15 residues. This chain's CDR3 is CASTAQGEVNTEAFF. The CDR3 DNA reads as TGTGCCAGCACAGCACAGGGTGAAGTGAACACTGAAGCTTTCTTT.

V gene TRBV12-3 or TRBV12-4 combines with J gene TRBJ2-3; TRBD1 aligns across 10 bases. The CDR3 has 13 amino acids. V shed 6 bases and J 9 bases; nucleotides not matched to a gene: 6. CDR3: CASSTLDRGTQYF. CDR3 nucleotides: TGTGCCAGCAGCACCCTGGACAGGGGGACGCAGTATTTT.

Only a few counts were recorded for this clonotype. This chain connects TRBV7-2 to TRBJ2-2; D is tentatively TRBD1 or TRBD2 (5 bases each). The CDR3 has 15 amino acids. Germline V gene sequence: CDR1 SGHTA, CDR2 FQGNSA. V lost 2 bases to trimming and J lost 6 bases, with 13 bases between them. CDR3 amino acids: CASSLKGPKAGELFF. The CDR3, as DNA: TGTGCCAGCAGCTTAAAGGGACCGAAGGCCGGGGAGCTGTTTTTT. Full variable domain (rest looked up from reference TRBV7-2 and TRBJ2-2): GAGVSQSPSNKVTEKGKDVELRCDPISGHTALYWYRQSLGQGLEFLIYFQGNSAPDKSGLPSDRFSAERTGGSVSTLTIQRTQQEDSAVYLCASSLKGPKAGELFFGEGSRLTVL.

The chain links TRBV29-1 to TRBJ1-4, with no clear D. The CDR3 extends over 11 amino acids. Trimming left V 6 bases short and J 4 bases short, with 6 bases between. Per the germline V gene, CDR1 is SQVTM and CDR2 is ANQGSEA. The CDR3 DNA follows: TGCAGCGTAGCCCATAATGAAAAACTGTTTTTT. This encodes CSVAHNEKLFF.

At least ten counts were recorded for this clonotype. This chain joins TRBV12-5 and TRBJ1-1; maybe TRBD1 (6 bases). V was cut by 2 bases and J by 9 bases, with 16 bases left in between. This CDR3 is built from 14 residues. Germline CDR1 is LGHNT and CDR2 is FRNRAP. DNA of the CDR3: TGTGCTAGTGGTTTGAGGCCAGGGGAGGTGAAAGCTTTCTTT. It codes for CASGLRPGEVKAFF.

The rearrangement joins TRBV5-1 to TRBJ1-1, with TRBD1 identical over 7 bases. The CDR3 consists of 15 residues. The trim removed 0 bases at V and 4 bases at J, leaving 6 bases unmatched. Germline V gene sequence: CDR1 SGHRS, CDR2 YFSETQ. The CDR3 protein is CASSLVVSGGTEAFF. The CDR3 coding sequence is TGCGCCAGCAGCTTGGTTGTGTCAGGGGGCACTGAAGCTTTCTTT.

With respect to this clonotype: Here the CDR3 omits its conserved ending phenylalanine or tryptophan, so a read error is the likely source. V and J are TRBV7-2 and TRBJ1-2; TRBD1 might be the D (6 bases). The CDR3 is 16 residues long. Germline lookup yields CDR1 SGHTA and CDR2 FQGNSA. Trimming left V 5 bases short and J 8 bases short, with 24 bases between. CDR3 bases: TGTGCCAGCAGCCCCGGGGGGGCCAACAGAGGAGGCGGCTACACCTCC. Encoded protein: CASSPGGANRGGGYTS.

V gene TRBV12-3 or TRBV12-4 combines with J gene TRBJ2-6; 8 positions match TRBD1. The V segment lost 4 bases and the J segment 0 bases; nucleotides outside the gene matches: 14. CDR3 length: 20 amino acids. The CDR3 nucleotides read TGTGCCAGCAGTTCCCCGGGACTCGGACAGGGTAACTCTGGGGCCAACGTCCTGACTTTC. Translating gives CASSSPGLGQGNSGANVLTF.